The 26 T cell receptor beta chains listed next were all sequenced from one sample in a study of blood T cell repertoires in COVID-19. TCRdb's copy holds only in-frame clones and misses some; the assay was immunoSEQ multiplex PCR. The sample gives 300,000 to 450,000 clones, roughly 86% of which show up once; roughly 3.1% is in the top ten. Sequencing was performed on peripheral blood. All receptors come from a human donor in a cohort sampled during active COVID-19.

The chain has TRBV7-3 and TRBJ2-1, with 9 bases that match TRBD1. The CDR3 is 16 amino acids. Germline V gene lookup returns CDR1 SGHTA and CDR2 FQGTGA. Unmatched junction bases numbered 8, after V lost 2 bases and J lost 6 bases. The CDR3 loop is CASSLRAGTGINEQFF. The CDR3 DNA reads TGTGCCAGCAGCTTACGGGCCGGGACAGGGATCAATGAGCAGTTCTTC.

V usage is TRBV24-1 and J usage is TRBJ2-3, with 7 bases lining up with TRBD1. Germline values: CDR1 KGHDR, CDR2 SFDVKD. V trimming: 6 bases; J trimming: 4 bases; junction bases outside the gene matches: 6. This CDR3 contains 14 residues. CDR3 sequence reads: CATSKSQGADTQYF. The CDR3, as DNA: TGTGCCACCAGTAAGTCCCAGGGGGCAGATACGCAGTATTTT.

The chain has TRBV5-4 and TRBJ1-1; TRBD1 matches 8 bases. V trimming: 2 bases; J trimming: 11 bases; junction bases outside the gene matches: 14. The CDR3 covers 15 residues. From germline, CDR1 is SGHNT and CDR2 YYREEE (reference sequence). CDR3 DNA sequence: TGTGCCAGCAGCTTCGGGACAGGAGTAGTGAAAAAGGCTTTCTTT. This sequence encodes CASSFGTGVVKKAFF.

The rearrangement uses TRBV2 and TRBJ1-2, with 7 bases lining up with TRBD1. The CDR3 covers 14 residues. Germline CDR1 and CDR2: SNHLY and FYNNEI. With V trimmed by 2 bases and J by 4 bases, 4 bases remained unmatched. CDR3 region: CASSEWAGGYGYTF. In nucleotides, the CDR3 is TGTGCCAGCAGTGAATGGGCAGGGGGCTATGGCTACACCTTC.

The CDR3 region has the DNA TGTGCCAGCAGCTTAACTAGCGGGGGCACAGAGACCCAGTACTTC. It yields the protein CASSLTSGGTETQYF. The chain uses TRBV7-3 and TRBJ2-5; 9 bases line up with TRBD2. This CDR3 is 15 amino acids long. Germline CDR1 SGHTA, CDR2 FQGTGA. The trim removed 0 bases at V and 4 bases at J, leaving 3 bases unmatched.

The chain recombines TRBV5-6 with TRBJ1-4, with 7 bases matching TRBD1. Trimming at V came to 0 bases and at J to 12 bases, leaving 2 bases not matched to a gene. This CDR3 is 12 amino acids long. Germline V CDR1 and CDR2: SGHDT, YYEEEE. The CDR3 sequence is CASSLGQGELFF. The CDR3 region has the DNA TGTGCCAGCAGCTTGGGACAGGGTGAACTGTTTTTT.

On this clone: Other DNA sequences in this sample translate to the same CDR3. The chain is built from TRBV19 and TRBJ2-3; D ambiguous. The CDR3 spans 11 residues. Germline V lookup: CDR1 LNHDA, CDR2 SQIVND (reference sequence). V lost 5 bases to trimming and J lost 6 bases, with 6 bases between them. Here the CDR3 DNA reads TGTGCCAGTAGTGCACGGGATACGCAGTATTTT. The encoded protein is CASSARDTQYF.

The V gene is TRBV6-2 or TRBV6-3, the J gene TRBJ1-2; TRBD1 agrees at 9 bases. The V and J ends lost 2 bases and 6 bases, in that order; junction bases with no gene match: 25. Germline-derived CDR1 and CDR2 are MNHEY and SVGEGT. CDR3 length: 21 residues. The DNA for the CDR3 is TGTGCCAGCAGTTACCCTTCGAATCCGGGACAGGGTTTAAGGGCAAGGAATGGCTACACCTTC. As protein: CASSYPSNPGQGLRARNGYTF.

This clone was seen a single time. CDR3 coding DNA: TGCGCCAGCAGCTTGTACGCGGGAGACCAAGAGACCCAGTACTTC. Translated: CASSLYAGDQETQYF. The chain uses TRBV5-1 and TRBJ2-5; TRBD2 matches at 7 bases. V lost 1 base to trimming and J lost 0 bases; unmatched junction nucleotides: 3. Germline lookup yields CDR1 SGHRS and CDR2 YFSETQ. The CDR3 consists of 15 residues.

J is TRBJ2-4 and V is TRBV4-1, with 9 bases fitting TRBD1. Germline loops: CDR1 MGHRA, CDR2 YSYEKL. V gave up 4 bases and J gave up 7 bases; unmatched junction bases: 8. This CDR3 comprises 15 residues. The CDR3 here is CASSLRPGTGNIQYF. The CDR3 DNA reads TGCGCCAGCAGCCTCCGCCCCGGGACAGGGAACATTCAGTACTTC.

This sequence joins TRBV4-1 and TRBJ1-1, with D possibly matching TRBD1 (5 bases). Between the trimmed V and J ends, which lost 4 bases and 1 base, there was a span of 10 bases. The CDR3 is made up of 14 amino acids. The germline CDR1 and CDR2 sequences are MGHRA and YSYEKL. This chain's CDR3 is CASSRGWGNTEAFF. The CDR3 coding sequence is TGCGCCAGCAGCCGGGGCTGGGGGAACACTGAAGCTTTCTTT.

The chain uses TRBV7-3 and TRBJ2-2; 9 bases are shared with TRBD1. The CDR3 covers 18 residues. The germline gives CDR1 SGHTA, CDR2 FQGTGA. V lost 0 bases, J lost 1 base, and 6 bases stayed unmatched. CDR3 region: CASSLTATGGKNTGELFF. Here the CDR3 DNA reads TGTGCCAGCAGCTTAACAGCTACAGGGGGCAAGAACACCGGGGAGCTGTTTTTT. Full variable domain (remainder filled in from reference TRBV7-3 and TRBJ2-2): GAGVSQTPSNKVTEKGKYVELRCDPISGHTALYWYRQSLGQGPEFLIYFQGTGAADDSGLPNDRFFAVRPEGSVSTLKIQRTERGDSAVYLCASSLTATGGKNTGELFFGEGSRLTVL.

The genes are TRBV5-8 and TRBJ2-1; D is perhaps TRBD1 (6 bases). Between the trimmed V and J ends, which lost 2 bases and 1 base, there was a span of 10 bases. CDR3 length equals 15 residues. Germline lookup yields CDR1 SGHTS and CDR2 YDEGEE. CDR3 sequence (DNA): TGTGCCAGCAGCTTCGGGCAGGGGTCCTACAATGAGCAGTTCTTC. Translated: CASSFGQGSYNEQFF.

The gene calls are TRBV7-2 and TRBJ2-1, with a tentative D call TRBD2 (5 bases). This CDR3 is 16 amino acids long. Germline CDR1 and CDR2: SGHTA and FQGNSA. The germline V and J ends were trimmed by 5 bases and 4 bases, with 18 bases remaining between them. The CDR3 DNA follows: TGTGCCAGCAGCCCGGACTCCCCAGCTAATTACAATGAGCAGTTCTTC. Its translation is CASSPDSPANYNEQFF.

The gene calls are TRBV30 and TRBJ2-7, with TRBD1 as a possible D gene (6 bases). Trimming took 4 bases from V and 3 from J, leaving 13 bases between them. The CDR3 has 13 residues. Germline CDR1 is GTSNPN and CDR2 is SVGIG (reference sequence). This chain's CDR3 is CAWNEDRFYEQYF. CDR3 DNA: TGTGCCTGGAACGAAGACAGGTTCTACGAGCAGTACTTC.

This clone was seen only once. The chain joins TRBV18 to TRBJ2-1, with D perhaps matching TRBD2 (5 bases). The CDR3 runs to 15 residues. The germline CDR1 and CDR2 sequences are KGHSH and LQKENI. Trimming left V 4 bases short and J 4 bases short, with 14 bases between. This CDR3 reads CASSLGRDEYNEQFF. CDR3 bases: TGTGCCAGCTCACTTGGGAGAGACGAGTACAATGAGCAGTTCTTC.

V and J are TRBV27 and TRBJ2-3; D is unclear. The germline gives CDR1 MNHEY, CDR2 SMNVEV (reference sequence). Trimming stripped 2 bases from V and 0 bases from J, with 9 bases between. This CDR3 is 15 amino acids long. The DNA of the CDR3 is TGTGCCAGCAGTTTACGTGGGCTTAGCACAGATACGCAGTATTTT. Its protein is CASSLRGLSTDTQYF.

The rearrangement joins TRBV4-1 to TRBJ2-7; TRBD1 might be the D (7 bases). CDR1 MGHRA and CDR2 YSYEKL come from the germline V gene. Trimming removed 2 bases from V and 3 bases from J, with 20 bases in between. The CDR3 is made up of 17 amino acids. CDR3 in DNA: TGCGCCAGCAGCCAAAGAACGGGGGACAGCCGCAACTACGAGCAGTACTTC. Translation gives CASSQRTGDSRNYEQYF.

The chain carries TRBV19 and TRBJ1-2; unclear D gene. The CDR3 is 13 amino acids. V lost 5 bases, J lost 4 bases, and 11 bases lay in between. CDR1 is LNHDA and CDR2 is SQIVND in the germline V gene (reference sequence). The CDR3 loop is CASSHQSGYGYTF. The CDR3 bases are TGTGCCAGTAGTCACCAAAGCGGCTATGGCTACACCTTC.

DNA for the CDR3: TGTGCCAGCAGTCCGGGACTAGCGCCAGATACGCAGTATTTT. Its protein is CASSPGLAPDTQYF. The chain couples TRBV6-5 to TRBJ2-3; 10 nucleotides line up with TRBD2. The V and J ends lost 5 bases and 4 bases, in that order; junction bases with no gene match: 3. The CDR3 is 14 amino acids. Germline-derived CDR1 and CDR2 are MNHEY and SVGAGI.

This chain joins TRBV2 and TRBJ1-1, with D possibly matching TRBD1 (5 bases). With 7 bases removed from V and 7 bases from J, the gap between germline ends came to 10 bases. This CDR3 is built from 11 residues. Germline CDR1 SNHLY, CDR2 FYNNEI. CDR3 amino acids: CASIGHFEAFF. In DNA, the CDR3 is TGTGCCAGCATTGGACATTTTGAAGCTTTCTTT.

The chain links TRBV7-2 to TRBJ1-1; no definite D call. The CDR3 covers 13 residues. Germline values: CDR1 SGHTA, CDR2 FQGNSA. Trimming took 3 bases from V and 0 from J, leaving 5 bases between them. The CDR3 spells CASSLAMNTEAFF. DNA for the CDR3: TGTGCCAGCAGCTTGGCAATGAACACTGAAGCTTTCTTT.

In this sample, this clone turned up once. J is TRBJ2-4 and V is TRBV2, with TRBD2 matching over 8 bases. The germline V gene encodes CDR1 SNHLY and CDR2 FYNNEI. This CDR3 has 15 residues. V lost 2 bases to trimming and J lost 2 bases; unmatched junction nucleotides: 2. The CDR3 DNA reads TGTGCCAGCAGTGAAACGGGGGGGCCCAAAAACATTCAGTACTTC. Residues: CASSETGGPKNIQYF.

The rearrangement uses TRBV12-3 or TRBV12-4 and TRBJ1-1, with no clear D. V lost 5 bases to trimming and J lost 5 bases, with 9 bases between them. This CDR3 spans 12 amino acids. The CDR3 reads CASSPRRTEAFF. CDR3 nucleotide sequence: TGTGCCAGCAGTCCTAGGCGTACTGAAGCTTTCTTT.

This clone has a single count. The rearrangement links TRBV11-2 to TRBJ2-3; 8 bases map to TRBD2. The junction had 6 bases not matched to a gene; V was cut back by 1 base and J by 6 bases. Germline values: CDR1 SGHAT, CDR2 FQNNGV. The CDR3 spans 15 residues. CDR3 sequence: CASSLAGAGGDTQYF. The CDR3 region has the DNA TGTGCCAGCAGCTTAGCAGGGGCGGGAGGTGATACGCAGTATTTT.

This rearrangement joins TRBV2 to TRBJ2-3, with D possibly TRBD2 on 5 matching bases. Trimming removed 7 bases at V and 11 bases at J, with 22 bases between. Germline V lookup: CDR1 SNHLY, CDR2 FYNNEI. CDR3 length: 14 residues. CDR3 protein: CASNLGRTATLQYF. CDR3 DNA: TGTGCCAGCAATCTAGGCCGGACTGCAACCTTGCAGTATTTT.